These 21 T cell receptor beta chains originate from one sample sequenced in a study of beta chain features in type 1 diabetes. The study, taken as a whole, reports: Patients with Type 1 diabetes showed moderately but significantly shorter TCRB CDR3s in all four CD4+ subsets.

The antigens these receptors bind are not known. All of the isolated RNA was reverse transcribed, so expressed TCRB transcripts were sequenced. Some clones are missing from TCRdb's copy, which holds only in-frame ones; the method was immunoSEQ multiplex PCR. The sample has roughly 220,000 clones, 16% seen once. Sample: naive CD4+ T cells from blood. The receptors here all came from a man aged 25 to 45 with type 1 diabetes.

A few counts support this clone. The chain recombines TRBV30 with TRBJ2-7; the match to TRBD1 covers 9 bases. The germline gives CDR1 GTSNPN, CDR2 SVGIG (reference sequence). V trimming: 5 bases; J trimming: 1 base; junction bases outside the gene matches: 6. The CDR3 is 14 amino acids. DNA of the CDR3: TGTGCCTGGGCCCCCGGGACAGGGTCCTACGAGCAGTACTTC. Protein: CAWAPGTGSYEQYF. Combining the CDR3 with reference TRBV30 and TRBJ2-7 gives the whole variable domain SQTIHQWPATLVQPVGSPLSLECTVEGTSNPNLYWYRQAAGRGLQLLFYSVGIGQISSEVPQNLSASRPQDRQFILSSKKLLLSDSGFYLCAWAPGTGSYEQYFGPGTRLTVT.

This clone showed up just a few times. The chain couples TRBV5-1 to TRBJ2-1, with 7 bases aligning to TRBD2. Trimming removed 4 bases from V and 6 bases from J; junction bases left unmatched: 13. This CDR3 has 16 amino acids. The germline CDR1 and CDR2 sequences are SGHRS and YFSETQ. The CDR3 loop is CASSLSSGTISNEQFF. CDR3 sequence (DNA): TGCGCCAGCAGCCTTTCGTCCGGGACTATCAGCAATGAGCAGTTCTTC.

This clone was counted only a few times. V is TRBV4-1 and J is TRBJ2-1; possible D gene TRBD1, 6 bases. Germline values: CDR1 MGHRA, CDR2 YSYEKL. V was cut by 4 bases and J by 4 bases, with 14 bases left in between. This CDR3 is 15 amino acids long. The chain's CDR3 is CASSPGQTTYNEQFF. CDR3 sequence (DNA): TGCGCCAGCAGCCCAGGACAGACTACATACAATGAGCAGTTCTTC.

This clone was seen more than once but under ten times. The chain couples TRBV7-2 to TRBJ2-5, with no clear D. Trimming took 5 bases from V and 7 from J, leaving 14 bases between them. The germline CDR1 and CDR2 sequences are SGHTA and FQGNSA. The CDR3 is 13 residues long. The CDR3 DNA follows: TGTGCCAGCAGCCGCAGTTTCGAGGTGACCCAGTACTTC. This codes for CASSRSFEVTQYF. The whole variable domain, filled in from reference TRBV7-2 and TRBJ2-5, reads GAGVSQSPSNKVTEKGKDVELRCDPISGHTALYWYRQSLGQGLEFLIYFQGNSAPDKSGLPSDRFSAERTGGSVSTLTIQRTQQEDSAVYLCASSRSFEVTQYFGPGTRLLVL.

This clone was observed a few times. The J gene is TRBJ1-4, the V gene TRBV28; weak D call: TRBD1 (5 bases). CDR1 and CDR2 (germline): MDHEN, SYDVKM. The V end was cut by 6 bases, the J end by 6 bases, with 14 bases between. CDR3 length equals 14 residues. CDR3 protein: CASSSAGTDEKLFF. CDR3 in DNA: TGTGCCAGCAGCTCTGCCGGGACGGATGAAAAACTGTTTTTT.

This clone was detected a few times. The chain couples TRBV29-1 to TRBJ2-5; D is perhaps TRBD2 (5 bases). CDR1 is SQVTM, CDR2 ANQGSEA, per germline. The CDR3 contains 13 residues. Trimming took off 1 base at V and 5 bases at J, with 11 bases between the two ends. The DNA of the CDR3 is TGCAGCGTTGAAGCCAATAGGGAGGAGACCCAGTACTTC. As protein: CSVEANREETQYF.

The chain joins TRBV10-3 to TRBJ2-1; TRBD2 agrees at 7 bases. Germline CDR1 is ENHRY and CDR2 is SYGVKD. Trimming took 2 bases from V and 6 from J; bases not matched to a gene: 10. CDR3 length: 16 residues. The chain's CDR3 is CAISEGVGLVTNEQFF. The DNA for the CDR3 is TGTGCCATCAGTGAGGGGGTAGGACTAGTAACCAATGAGCAGTTCTTC.

The CDR3 coding sequence is TGTGCCTGGAGTGTACATGAGGGCACTGAAGCTTTCTTT. Translating gives CAWSVHEGTEAFF. The chain employs TRBV30 and TRBJ1-1; D remains unclear. The ends were cut back, 0 bases at V and 4 bases at J, with 9 bases in the middle. In germline, CDR1 is GTSNPN, CDR2 SVGIG (reference sequence). This CDR3 spans 13 amino acids. Filled out from reference TRBV30 and TRBJ1-1, the complete variable domain reads SQTIHQWPATLVQPVGSPLSLECTVEGTSNPNLYWYRQAAGRGLQLLFYSVGIGQISSEVPQNLSASRPQDRQFILSSKKLLLSDSGFYLCAWSVHEGTEAFFGQGTRLTVV.

In its sample, this clone was seen a few times. This chain uses TRBV27 with TRBJ2-4, with TRBD2 as a possible D gene (5 bases). Trimming cost V 3 bases and J 5 bases, with 11 bases left between them. This CDR3 is 14 amino acids long. The germline CDR1 and CDR2 sequences are MNHEY and SMNVEV (reference sequence). The CDR3 sequence: CASSFRGSENIQYF. The CDR3 nucleotides read TGTGCCAGCAGTTTCCGGGGATCAGAAAACATTCAGTACTTC.

This clone came up a few times. The chain employs TRBV7-3 and TRBJ2-6, with D perhaps TRBD2 (5 bases). The CDR3 contains 19 residues. CDR1 is SGHTA and CDR2 is FQGTGA in the germline V gene. Trimming stripped 3 bases from V and 0 bases from J, with 18 bases between. The CDR3 DNA reads as TGTGCCAGCAGCTTCAAATATGAGGGCTCAAGCTCTGGGGCCAACGTCCTGACTTTC. Protein product: CASSFKYEGSSSGANVLTF. The entire variable domain, with the rest obtained from reference TRBV7-3 and TRBJ2-6, is as follows: GAGVSQTPSNKVTEKGKYVELRCDPISGHTALYWYRQSLGQGPEFLIYFQGTGAADDSGLPNDRFFAVRPEGSVSTLKIQRTERGDSAVYLCASSFKYEGSSSGANVLTFGAGSRLTVL.

The rearrangement links TRBV5-1 to TRBJ1-2, with 10 bases aligning to TRBD1. The ends lost 4 bases at V and 4 bases at J; junction bases unmatched: 7. In germline, CDR1 is SGHRS, CDR2 YFSETQ. CDR3 size: 15 residues. The CDR3 sequence is CASSDPGQGIYGYTF. Here the CDR3 DNA reads TGCGCCAGCAGCGATCCGGGACAGGGGATCTATGGCTACACCTTC.

The chain uses TRBV5-1 and TRBJ2-3; D perhaps matches TRBD1 (5 bases). Trimming cost V 2 bases and J 4 bases, with 11 bases left between them. Germline CDR1 reads SGHRS; CDR2 reads YFSETQ. The CDR3 loop spans 14 amino acids. The CDR3 bases are TGCGCCAGCAGCTTAGGCAGGGTGGCAGATACGCAGTATTTT. It translates to CASSLGRVADTQYF.

This clone was recorded a few times. This rearrangement joins TRBV28 to TRBJ1-1, with D uncertain. The CDR3 spans 11 residues. The germline CDR1 and CDR2 sequences are MDHEN and SYDVKM. Trimming stripped 2 bases from V and 6 bases from J, with 4 bases between. CDR3 in amino acids: CASSLRAEAFF. CDR3 DNA: TGTGCCAGCAGTTTAAGGGCTGAAGCTTTCTTT.

The chain combines TRBV2 with TRBJ2-1, with D maybe TRBD2 (6 bases). Germline CDR1 and CDR2: SNHLY and FYNNEI. Trimming took 1 base from V and 4 from J, leaving 11 bases between them. The CDR3 has 15 residues. The chain's CDR3 is CASSEGRLDYNEQFF. CDR3 DNA: TGTGCCAGCAGTGAAGGGCGACTAGATTACAATGAGCAGTTCTTC.

The J gene is TRBJ2-5, the V gene TRBV9, with D possibly being TRBD2 (6 bases). The CDR3 covers 14 residues. Germline V CDR1 and CDR2: SGDLS, YYNGEE. V lost 4 bases and J 5 bases, leaving 15 bases between the germline ends. In DNA form, the CDR3 reads TGTGCCAGCAGCACTTCCGGGACTCCCGAGACCCAGTACTTC. Protein product: CASSTSGTPETQYF.

The rearrangement uses TRBV9 and TRBJ2-1; no reliable D call. Per germline, CDR1 SGDLS and CDR2 YYNGEE. The CDR3 contains 13 residues. V gave up 0 bases and J gave up 6 bases, with 7 bases separating them. CDR3: CASSVELSNEQFF. The CDR3, as DNA: TGTGCCAGCAGCGTAGAACTCAGCAATGAGCAGTTCTTC.

The V gene is TRBV27, the J gene TRBJ1-1, with TRBD1 as a possible D gene (6 bases). V gave up 4 bases and J gave up 3 bases, with 9 bases separating them. The CDR3 is 13 residues long. Germline CDR1 and CDR2: MNHEY and SMNVEV (reference sequence). For the CDR3, the DNA is TGTGCCAGCAGTTACAGGGTCGACACTGAAGCTTTCTTT. This codes for CASSYRVDTEAFF.

The CDR3 is CASSTGQGVGDTQYF. The CDR3 nucleotides are TGTGCCAGTAGTACCGGACAGGGGGTTGGCGATACGCAGTATTTT. This sequence joins TRBV19 and TRBJ2-3; 10 nucleotides match TRBD1. The V segment lost 4 bases and the J segment 6 bases; nucleotides outside the gene matches: 7. From germline, CDR1 is LNHDA and CDR2 SQIVND (reference sequence). CDR3 size: 15 residues.

The genes are TRBV29-1 and TRBJ2-3; TRBD1 aligns across 7 bases. This CDR3 contains 14 residues. Germline V gene lookup returns CDR1 SQVTM and CDR2 ANQGSEA. Unmatched junction bases numbered 11, after V lost 7 bases and J lost 4 bases. In DNA form, the CDR3 reads TGCAGCGCCGGGGCAGGGGGAAGCCCAGATACGCAGTATTTT. Translation: CSAGAGGSPDTQYF.

V gene TRBV6-6 combines with J gene TRBJ2-5, with a weak D call TRBD1 (6 bases). Per germline, CDR1 MNHNY and CDR2 SVGAGI (reference sequence). Trimming shortened V by 2 bases and J by 1 base, and 14 bases separated the two germline ends. The CDR3 is 16 amino acids. The CDR3 DNA sequence: TGTGCCAGCAGTTACAGGGTAAACAGGGCCCAAGAGACCCAGTACTTC. Protein: CASSYRVNRAQETQYF.

The CDR3 nucleotides read TGTGCCAGCAGCCAATTGGGGGTTGGCAGCTACGAGCAGTACTTC. Its protein is CASSQLGVGSYEQYF. The rearrangement joins TRBV27 to TRBJ2-7; D tentatively reads TRBD1 or TRBD2 (5 bases each). The ends were cut back, 6 bases at V and 3 bases at J, with 18 bases in the middle. This CDR3 is built from 15 residues. CDR1 and CDR2 from the germline V gene are MNHEY and SMNVEV (reference sequence).